Each of the 18 T cell receptor beta chains below was sequenced from the same sample in a study of siplizumab effects on memory and regulatory T cells. TCRdb's copy holds only in-frame clones and misses some; the assay was immunoSEQ multiplex PCR. This sample has 5,000 to 7,500 clones, with 35% to 40% found just once. The antigens of these receptors remain unknown. For 6 days at 37°C, the mixed lymphocyte reaction cells were kept in coculture. Sequenced sample: CFSE-low (dividing) CD8+ T cells sorted from an allogeneic mixed lymphocyte reaction. The receptor set was obtained from a human donor in good health; the cells came from an allogeneic mixed lymphocyte reaction.

The chain links TRBV6-1 to TRBJ2-2, with 8 bases aligning to TRBD1. The CDR3 covers 15 residues. Germline-derived CDR1 and CDR2 are MNHNS and SASEGT. J lost 5 bases, V lost 6 bases, and 8 bases had no gene match. CDR3 coding DNA: TGTGCCAGCAGCCCGACAGGGGCTTTGACCGGGGAGCTGTTTTTT. It codes for CASSPTGALTGELFF.

The chain has TRBV7-5 and TRBJ2-1; the table's D call, TRBD1, was not checked against the DNA. TRBV7-5 counts as a pseudogene. The CDR3 totals 14 residues. CDR3 sequence (DNA): TGTGCCAGCAGCCCGGGGACAGGGAGCAATGAGCAGTTCTTC. Amino acids: CASSPGTGSNEQFF.

This clone was counted a few times. The CDR3 sequence is CASTLNGDSGNTIYF. CDR3 bases: TGTGCCAGCACCCTAAACGGCGATTCTGGAAACACCATATATTTT. The V gene is TRBV6-6, the J gene TRBJ1-3, with D uncertain. This CDR3 spans 15 amino acids. Germline CDR1 is MNHNY and CDR2 is SVGAGI (reference sequence). Trimming took 7 bases from V and 1 from J, leaving 14 bases between them.

CDR3 region: CASSFGRRISGNTIYF. Written as DNA, the CDR3 is TGTGCCAGCAGTTTTGGGCGGAGGATCTCTGGAAACACCATATATTTT. The chain links TRBV28 to TRBJ1-3; D not certain. Germline V gene lookup returns CDR1 MDHEN and CDR2 SYDVKM. CDR3 size: 16 residues. The ends were cut back, 3 bases at V and 0 bases at J, with 12 bases in the middle.

The V call is TRBV7-8, the J call TRBJ1-2; the D is unclear. The V end lost 5 bases, the J end lost 4 bases, and 14 bases lay between the germline ends. CDR1 and CDR2 from the germline V gene are SGHVS and FQNEAQ. CDR3 length: 14 amino acids. In nucleotides, the CDR3 is TGTGCCAGCAGCGCAAACAGACGAGCCTATGGCTACACCTTC. Translating gives CASSANRRAYGYTF.

The chain has TRBV6-8 and TRBJ2-1; no firm D call. Germline V gene sequence: CDR1 MNHGY, CDR2 SAAAGT. The CDR3 loop spans 13 amino acids. V was cut by 2 bases and J by 4 bases, with 6 bases left in between. The CDR3 spells CASSYREYNEQFF. For the CDR3, the DNA is TGTGCCAGCAGTTACAGGGAATACAATGAGCAGTTCTTC.

This clone is classed as medium-sized. The chain couples TRBV28 to TRBJ2-2; D remains ambiguous. Trimming cost V 1 base and J 3 bases, with 6 bases left between them. The CDR3 is 14 amino acids. CDR1 is MDHEN and CDR2 is SYDVKM in the germline V gene. CDR3 nucleotide sequence: TGTGCCAGCAGTTTATCGTACTACACCGGGGAGCTGTTTTTT. Protein product: CASSLSYYTGELFF.

By sample share, this clone is medium-sized (0.01 to 0.1%). This chain links TRBV29-1 with TRBJ2-3; 14 nucleotides match TRBD2. Germline CDR1 is SQVTM and CDR2 is ANQGSEA. CDR3 length: 17 amino acids. V dropped 6 bases and J dropped 4; count of bases not matched to a gene: 12. The CDR3 DNA is TGCAGCGTCGACGGGACTAGCGGGAGTTTAAGGCCAGATACGCAGTATTTT. It is translated as CSVDGTSGSLRPDTQYF.

The J gene is TRBJ2-2, the V gene TRBV19, with D possibly being TRBD1 (6 bases). CDR1 LNHDA and CDR2 SQIVND come from the germline V gene (reference sequence). V was shortened by 1 base and J by 2 bases, with 8 bases between the two germline ends. This CDR3 is 15 amino acids long. CDR3 amino acids: CASSIAGVNTGELFF. The DNA for the CDR3 is TGTGCCAGTAGTATAGCAGGGGTAAACACCGGGGAGCTGTTTTTT.

The rearrangement uses TRBV11-3 and TRBJ2-7; 7 positions match TRBD1. The germline CDR1 and CDR2 sequences are SGHNT and YENEEA. CDR3 length: 15 residues. V lost 4 bases, J lost 6 bases, and 12 bases stayed unmatched. The chain's CDR3 is CASSSSTGITGEQYF. DNA for the CDR3: TGTGCCAGCAGCTCCTCGACAGGGATAACAGGCGAGCAGTACTTC.

The chain couples TRBV7-9 to TRBJ2-7; D is unresolved. The germline gives CDR1 SEHNR, CDR2 FQNEAQ (reference sequence). V gave up 1 base and J gave up 5 bases, with 9 bases separating them. This CDR3 has 13 amino acids. DNA of the CDR3: TGTGCCAGCAGCTTAGTATTGTCTGACGAGCAGTACTTC. This codes for CASSLVLSDEQYF.

This clone was seen a few times. The chain has TRBV6-9 and TRBJ1-1, with D perhaps matching TRBD1 (6 bases). The germline V and J ends were trimmed by 3 bases and 0 bases, with 14 bases remaining between them. This CDR3 region has 16 residues. The germline CDR1 and CDR2 sequences are MNHGY and SVAAGI. The CDR3 coding sequence is TGTGCCAGCAGTTACACCGTAGGGGGAATGAACACTGAAGCTTTCTTT. Amino acids: CASSYTVGGMNTEAFF.

In its sample, this clone is medium-sized. This sequence joins TRBV4-2 and TRBJ1-1; D perhaps matches TRBD1 (6 bases). Germline loops: CDR1 LGHNA, CDR2 YNFKEQ. There are 12 residues in the CDR3. With 4 bases removed from V and 5 bases from J, the gap between germline ends came to 8 bases. The CDR3 coding sequence is TGTGCCAGCAGCCTAACAGGGACTGAAGCTTTCTTT. Translation: CASSLTGTEAFF.

About this clone itself: A far larger clone lies a single base away; this is likely a read error. The chain combines TRBV28 with TRBJ1-1; D remains unclear. The CDR3 runs to 16 residues. V shed 5 bases and J shed 4 bases, with 20 bases lying between them. CDR1 and CDR2 (germline): MDHEN, SYDVKM. Written as DNA, the CDR3 is TGTGCCAGCAGTGAGGGCCATCTGGGAATGAGCACTGAAGCTTTCTTT. This translates into CASSEGHLGMSTEAFF.

This clone was detected only a few times. The chain carries TRBV11-2 and TRBJ2-7, with 11 bases matching TRBD2. J lost 1 base, V lost 6 bases, and 5 bases had no gene match. This CDR3 region has 15 residues. CDR1 and CDR2 (germline): SGHAT, FQNNGV. CDR3 in amino acids: CASSLGTSGSYEQYF. The CDR3 DNA reads TGTGCCAGCAGTCTAGGGACTAGCGGTTCCTACGAGCAGTACTTC. Variable domain in full (rest from reference TRBV11-2 and TRBJ2-7): EAGVAQSPRYKIIEKRQSVAFWCNPISGHATLYWYQQILGQGPKLLIQFQNNGVVDDSQLPKDRFSAERLKGVDSTLKIQPAKLEDSAVYLCASSLGTSGSYEQYFGPGTRLTVT.

In its sample, this clone was seen once. This sequence joins TRBV28 and TRBJ1-5; D is unclear. Trimming shortened V by 8 bases and J by 5 bases, and 4 bases separated the two germline ends. Germline lookup yields CDR1 MDHEN and CDR2 SYDVKM. The CDR3 extends over 10 amino acids. The CDR3 coding sequence is TGTGCCAGCGGGGATCAGCCCCAGCATTTT. It specifies CASGDQPQHF.

There are a few counts of this clone. The rearrangement joins TRBV27 to TRBJ1-1, with TRBD1 matching over 8 bases. V was pared by 2 bases and J by 2 bases, with 4 bases of the junction left unmatched. Germline CDR1 is MNHEY and CDR2 is SMNVEV (reference sequence). The CDR3 extends over 15 amino acids. The CDR3 region has the DNA TGTGCCAGCAGTTTAAGGGACAGGATAAACACTGAAGCTTTCTTT. Protein product: CASSLRDRINTEAFF.

The genes are TRBV7-2 and TRBJ2-3; no clear D gene. Germline assignment: CDR1 SGHTA and CDR2 FQGNSA. V was pared by 1 base and J by 3 bases, with 8 bases between. CDR3 length equals 14 residues. The CDR3 DNA is TGTGCCAGCAGCTTAGTGCTGCTTACAGATACGCAGTATTTT. It is translated as CASSLVLLTDTQYF.